The T cell receptor (beta chain) under discussion was sequenced for a study of CD8 T cells in Susac syndrome. A remark on this clonotype: Its antigen remains unidentified.

Reverse transcription used roughly 0.45 to 1 ug RNA and random hexamers. TCR beta CDR3 was amplified by immunoSEQ multiplex PCR. This amplification extended across 54 Vbeta and 13 Jbeta segments. TCRdb passed the immunoSEQ multiplex PCR reads through MiXCR, listing each CDR3 protein once. The profile shows 200,000 to 250,000 distinct CDR3 sequences, roughly 94% of them singletons. FACS enriched CD8+ TEMRA cells, while bulk CD8+ and CD4+ were negatively isolated. Study outcomes and limitations: The authors acknowledged that their TCR sequencing and HLA analysis involved a relatively small number of individuals.

The V and J ends lost 3 bases and 5 bases respectively, with 22 bases between them. This CDR3 has 17 residues. Sequencing input: CD4+ T cells from PBMCs. This receptor was obtained from a human donor with multiple sclerosis. The chain combines TRBV12-3 or TRBV12-4 with TRBJ1-1; D unresolved. As DNA, the CDR3 is TGTGCCAGCAGTTTTCCTCGGATTGGGAGAAGCGGGACTGAAGCTTTCTTT. Its translation: CASSFPRIGRSGTEAFF.